One and the same sample provided the 20 T cell receptor beta chains below, sequenced in a study of cytomegalovirus exposure and HLA in healthy donors. Method: immunoSEQ multiplex PCR; TCRdb's copy keeps in-frame clones and lacks some. The top ten clones hold about a tenth of a sample with about 160,000 clones, roughly 86% of them seen once. Material for sequencing was PBMCs. The receptor set was obtained from a woman aged 18-30 years in good health and CMV-seropositive.

The chain couples TRBV4-3 to TRBJ2-5; 8 bases line up with TRBD1. Trimming at V came to 2 bases and at J to 5 bases, leaving 7 bases not matched to a gene. The CDR3 extends over 15 amino acids. Germline V gene sequence: CDR1 LGHNA, CDR2 YSLEER. CDR3 in DNA: TGCGCCAGCAGCCAATTCGTGACAGGGGAGGAGACCCAGTACTTC. Translated, it gives CASSQFVTGEETQYF.

The J gene is TRBJ2-4, the V gene TRBV5-6; weak D call: TRBD1 (6 bases). This CDR3 spans 14 amino acids. CDR1 and CDR2 (germline): SGHDT, YYEEEE. V was shortened by 6 bases and J by 3 bases, with 13 bases between the two germline ends. The CDR3 nucleotides read TGTGCCAGCAATTGGGGGACACTCAAAAACATTCAGTACTTC. It is translated as CASNWGTLKNIQYF.

This chain uses TRBV7-2 with TRBJ2-2, with 10 bases aligning to TRBD2. The CDR3 spans 16 residues. Germline CDR1 reads SGHTA; CDR2 reads FQGNSA. Trimming took 5 bases from V and 5 from J; bases not matched to a gene: 8. In DNA, the CDR3 is TGTGCCAGCAGCAAACTAGCGGGGACCTTGACCGGGGAGCTGTTTTTT. Protein product: CASSKLAGTLTGELFF.

CDR3 sequence reads: CASSQLAEETQYF. Here the CDR3 DNA reads TGTGCCAGCAGCCAACTAGCGGAAGAGACCCAGTACTTC. The chain has TRBV7-3 and TRBJ2-5; 8 nucleotides align to TRBD2. The germline CDR1 and CDR2 sequences are SGHTA and FQGTGA. V was clipped by 5 bases and J by 3 bases; unmatched bases: 2. This CDR3 has 13 residues.

This clone was counted only a few times. The rearrangement links TRBV18 to TRBJ1-2, with D possibly being TRBD1 (6 bases). V was clipped by 0 bases and J by 4 bases, with 21 bases between them. CDR1 and CDR2 from the germline V gene are KGHSH and LQKENI. The CDR3 runs to 18 residues. CDR3 sequence (DNA): TGTGCCAGCTCACCACCACAACAGGGCTCCTCGGGTGGCTATGGCTACACCTTC. Translated, it gives CASSPPQQGSSGGYGYTF.

On this clone itself: At one end, the junction sequence differs from germline, possibly due to a read error. The V and J genes are TRBV7-7 and TRBJ2-3, with 7 positions matching TRBD2. Germline assignment: CDR1 SSHAT and CDR2 FNYEAQ (reference sequence). This CDR3 has 15 residues. The CDR3 DNA sequence: TGTGCTAGCAGCTTAATGGCGGGAGCGGGAGATACGCAGTATTTT. Translated: CASSLMAGAGDTQYF.

The chain joins TRBV29-1 to TRBJ1-3; D is uncertain. Deletions cut 1 base from V and 0 bases from J, with 10 bases between. Per the germline V gene, CDR1 is SQVTM and CDR2 is ANQGSEA. This CDR3 spans 15 amino acids. CDR3 sequence (DNA): TGCAGCGTTGAAGTGGGAGGTTTCTCTGGAAACACCATATATTTT. Translation gives CSVEVGGFSGNTIYF.

The rearrangement uses TRBV2 and TRBJ1-5; no reliable D call. Trimming cost V 4 bases and J 2 bases, with 9 bases left between them. The CDR3 spans 14 residues. The germline CDR1 and CDR2 sequences are SNHLY and FYNNEI. The CDR3 bases are TGTGCCAGCAGTGGGCAGAGGGGCAATCAGCCCCAGCATTTT. Amino acid sequence: CASSGQRGNQPQHF.

This chain connects TRBV9 to TRBJ2-7; 7 bases are shared with TRBD1. V lost 5 bases to trimming and J lost 5 bases; unmatched junction nucleotides: 10. CDR1 SGDLS and CDR2 YYNGEE come from the germline V gene. The CDR3 length is 14 residues. In DNA form, the CDR3 reads TGTGCCAGCAGTACGAACAGGGGCCCAGACGAGCAGTACTTC. Its translation: CASSTNRGPDEQYF.

The chain carries TRBV29-1 and TRBJ1-2, with D perhaps TRBD1 (5 bases). CDR1 is SQVTM and CDR2 is ANQGSEA in the germline V gene. The length of the CDR3 is 13 residues. V shed 1 base and J shed 4 bases, with 10 bases lying between them. The CDR3 coding sequence is TGCAGCGTTGAAGTTAGACAGTCCTATGGCTACACCTTC. Translation: CSVEVRQSYGYTF.

The chain carries TRBV25-1 and TRBJ1-2, with a possible D match to TRBD1 (5 bases). In germline, CDR1 is MGHDK, CDR2 SYGVNS. The ends were cut back, 1 base at V and 11 bases at J, with 14 bases in the middle. The CDR3 spans 13 residues. The CDR3 sequence: CASSESGRGEYTF. DNA for the CDR3: TGTGCCAGCAGTGAATCGGGTCGGGGGGAGTACACCTTC.

The chain combines TRBV4-2 with TRBJ2-5, with D possibly being TRBD2 (7 bases). This CDR3 has 17 amino acids. Deletions cut 3 bases from V and 1 base from J, with 18 bases between. Germline V gene lookup returns CDR1 LGHNA and CDR2 YNFKEQ. The CDR3 nucleotides read TGTGCCAGCAGCCAGTGGGGGCTAGCGGATTTCCAAGAGACCCAGTACTTC. It encodes CASSQWGLADFQETQYF.

The chain uses TRBV9 and TRBJ2-7; D might be TRBD2 (5 bases). Germline values: CDR1 SGDLS, CDR2 YYNGEE. This CDR3 is built from 14 residues. The V end was cut by 0 bases, the J end by 2 bases, with 9 bases between. Here the CDR3 DNA reads TGTGCCAGCAGCGTAGATCAAGCGGCCTACGAGCAGTACTTC. Amino acids: CASSVDQAAYEQYF. Filled out from reference TRBV9 and TRBJ2-7, the complete variable domain reads DSGVTQTPKHLITATGQRVTLRCSPRSGDLSVYWYQQSLDQGLQFLIQYYNGEERAKGNILERFSAQQFPDLHSELNLSSLELGDSALYFCASSVDQAAYEQYFGPGTRLTVT.

This clone has a single count. This sequence joins TRBV10-3 and TRBJ1-1; 7 bases line up with TRBD1. Germline V CDR1 and CDR2: ENHRY, SYGVKD. The V segment lost 4 bases and the J segment 8 bases; nucleotides outside the gene matches: 7. This CDR3 has 13 amino acids. The CDR3 region is CAISGGQTGEAFF. CDR3 bases: TGTGCCATCAGTGGGGGTCAGACAGGGGAAGCTTTCTTT.

This chain joins TRBV6-1 and TRBJ2-2; TRBD1 aligns across 10 bases. The CDR3 runs to 14 residues. Trimming removed 8 bases from V and 3 bases from J; junction bases left unmatched: 3. The V gene's germline CDR1 is MNHNS and CDR2 SASEGT. The CDR3 loop reads CASGTGDDTGELFF. The CDR3 DNA sequence: TGTGCCAGCGGGACAGGGGACGACACCGGGGAGCTGTTTTTT.

The chain employs TRBV2 and TRBJ2-6; D gene uncertain. The CDR3 totals 15 residues. V was trimmed by 7 bases and J by 0 bases, leaving 10 bases between them. Looked up from germline, CDR1 is SNHLY and CDR2 is FYNNEI. The CDR3, as DNA: TGTGCCAGCAACGCGGCTCGCTCTGGGGCCAACGTCCTGACTTTC. Amino acid sequence: CASNAARSGANVLTF.

This rearrangement joins TRBV2 to TRBJ2-3, with 11 bases lining up with TRBD2. Trimming at V came to 8 bases and at J to 2 bases, leaving 12 bases not matched to a gene. The CDR3 extends over 17 amino acids. In germline, CDR1 is SNHLY, CDR2 FYNNEI. The CDR3, as DNA: TGTGCCAGCCTTCCGACCCGACTAGCGGGATTCACAGATACGCAGTATTTT. Encoded protein: CASLPTRLAGFTDTQYF.

This clone was recorded once. The chain uses TRBV28 and TRBJ2-3; D gene unclear. The CDR3 is 12 residues long. V was pared by 8 bases and J by 6 bases, with 12 bases between. Germline values: CDR1 MDHEN, CDR2 SYDVKM. The CDR3 DNA reads as TGTGCCAGCGATACCGCGTTGGATACGCAGTATTTT. It translates to CASDTALDTQYF.

The chain carries TRBV7-2 and TRBJ1-5, with D possibly matching TRBD1 (5 bases). V was clipped by 5 bases and J by 3 bases, with 14 bases between them. CDR3 length: 15 residues. Looked up from germline, CDR1 is SGHTA and CDR2 is FQGNSA. CDR3 loop: CASSRGTAFNQPQHF. The DNA of the CDR3 is TGTGCCAGCAGCCGCGGGACGGCGTTCAATCAGCCCCAGCATTTT.

The genes are TRBV5-1 and TRBJ2-5; 8 bases line up with TRBD1. CDR1 and CDR2 (germline): SGHRS, YFSETQ. Trimming at V came to 2 bases and at J to 3 bases, leaving 3 bases not matched to a gene. The CDR3 is 14 amino acids. The CDR3 here is CASSLQGVEETQYF. Here the CDR3 DNA reads TGCGCCAGCAGCTTACAGGGGGTGGAAGAGACCCAGTACTTC.